These 27 T cell receptor beta chains share one sample of origin, sequenced in a study of chronic HIV infection and antiretroviral therapy. TCRdb used MiXCR to reprocess the 5' RACE reads, holding one entry per CDR3 protein. The table has about 48,000 distinct CDR3 sequences, 15% to 20% seen once. Sequenced input: peripheral blood. Receptors were obtained from an adult who had HIV and had not received antiretroviral therapy, or was an uninfected healthy control (not recorded which).

V usage is TRBV7-9 and J usage is TRBJ1-1; the D gene is possibly TRBD1 (5 bases). The CDR3 has 16 residues. Trimming left V 8 bases short and J 1 base short, with 20 bases between. From germline, CDR1 is SEHNR and CDR2 FQNEAQ (reference sequence). The CDR3 region has the DNA TGTGCCAGCCGCTCAATAGGGGACTTCCAGAACACTGAAGCTTTCTTT. Translating gives CASRSIGDFQNTEAFF.

This clonotype turned up a few times. The chain employs TRBV5-1 and TRBJ2-1; 10 bases line up with TRBD2. V was clipped by 1 base and J by 4 bases; unmatched bases: 2. Germline CDR1 reads SGHRS; CDR2 reads YFSETQ. There are 15 residues in the CDR3. In DNA, the CDR3 is TGCGCCAGCAGCTTGTCACTAGCGGGATACAATGAGCAGTTCTTC. Protein sequence: CASSLSLAGYNEQFF.

The chain has TRBV6-2 or TRBV6-3 and TRBJ2-1; tentatively, D is TRBD2 (7 bases). The germline V gene has CDR1 MNHEY and CDR2 SVGEGT. Between the trimmed V and J ends, which lost 6 bases and 8 bases, there was a span of 14 bases. CDR3 size: 13 residues. The CDR3 DNA reads as TGTGCCAGCAGAAATGGGGGGGGGCATGAGCAGTTCTTC. This translates into CASRNGGGHEQFF.

As for this clonotype: A junction end diverges from the germline sequence, so it may reflect a read error. V and J are TRBV10-3 and TRBJ1-2, with a weak D call TRBD1 (6 bases). Germline assignment: CDR1 ENHRY and CDR2 SYGVKD. The CDR3 length is 13 residues. The CDR3 region is CAISEDRRYGDTF. The CDR3 DNA sequence: TGTGCCATCAGTGAAGACAGGAGGTATGGCGACACCTTC.

The chain couples TRBV28 to TRBJ2-1; 8 bases align to TRBD1. Germline CDR1 MDHEN, CDR2 SYDVKM. This CDR3 comprises 11 residues. V gave up 11 bases and J gave up 9 bases; unmatched junction bases: 6. CDR3 amino acids: CASQGGGEQFF. The CDR3 coding sequence is TGTGCCTCACAGGGGGGTGGTGAGCAGTTCTTC.

This clonotype was picked up a small number of times. The rearrangement joins TRBV6-5 to TRBJ1-5; D remains unclear. Germline V gene data show CDR1 as MNHEY and CDR2 as SVGAGI. The CDR3 is 13 amino acids. Trimming stripped 6 bases from V and 3 bases from J, with 9 bases between. Written as DNA, the CDR3 is TGTGCCAGCAGCCGGTCGGCCAATCAGCCCCAGCATTTT. Its translation: CASSRSANQPQHF.

The table lists this clonotype with a few counts. The V gene is TRBV29-1, the J gene TRBJ2-1; D gene unclear. The germline V gene encodes CDR1 SQVTM and CDR2 ANQGSEA. CDR3 size: 12 residues. V lost 3 bases and J 6 bases, leaving 9 bases between the germline ends. The CDR3 reads CSVDRPANEQFF. DNA for the CDR3: TGCAGCGTTGACCGTCCTGCCAATGAGCAGTTCTTC.

V and J are TRBV27 and TRBJ1-6; no clear D gene. V lost 6 bases, J lost 13 bases, and 19 bases lay in between. CDR1 is MNHEY, CDR2 SMNVEV, per germline (reference sequence). The CDR3 loop spans 14 amino acids. CDR3 sequence: CASRLTRLDWPLHF. The CDR3 DNA sequence: TGTGCCAGCAGACTAACGAGGCTAGATTGGCCCCTCCACTTT.

This clonotype has just one count. The chain couples TRBV20-1 to TRBJ2-7, with D unresolved. The CDR3 extends over 13 amino acids. Germline lookup yields CDR1 DFQATT and CDR2 SNEGSKA (reference sequence). The germline V and J ends were trimmed by 0 bases and 3 bases, with 9 bases remaining between them. In DNA form, the CDR3 reads TGCAGTGCTAGAGATGGAGAACGCTACGAGCAGTACTTC. Amino acid sequence: CSARDGERYEQYF.

This clonotype turned up a few times. V gene TRBV11-1 combines with J gene TRBJ1-2, with 7 bases that match TRBD1. The CDR3 spans 14 residues. The V segment lost 5 bases and the J segment 7 bases; nucleotides outside the gene matches: 10. The germline V gene has CDR1 SGHAT and CDR2 FQDESV (reference sequence). CDR3 sequence reads: CASSTPTGQSGYTF. DNA for the CDR3: TGTGCCAGCAGCACTCCGACAGGGCAGAGTGGCTACACCTTC.

The genes are TRBV15 and TRBJ2-3; D possibly matches TRBD1 or TRBD2 (5 bases each). The CDR3 contains 16 residues. Germline loops: CDR1 LNHNV, CDR2 YYDKDF (reference sequence). The germline V and J ends were trimmed by 0 bases and 3 bases, with 13 bases remaining between them. For the CDR3, the DNA is TGTGCCACCAGCAGAGATTCCGGGACCGGGACAGATACGCAGTATTTT. This codes for CATSRDSGTGTDTQYF. Using reference TRBV15 and TRBJ2-3 for the parts outside the CDR3, the full variable domain is DAMVIQNPRYQVTQFGKPVTLSCSQTLNHNVMYWYQQKSSQAPKLLFHYYDKDFNNEADTPDNFQSRRPNTSFCFLDIRSPGLGDTAMYLCATSRDSGTGTDTQYFGPGTRLTVL.

In this sample, this clonotype turned up a few times. The chain couples TRBV28 to TRBJ2-7, with D tentatively TRBD2 (6 bases). This CDR3 is 13 amino acids long. Per germline, CDR1 MDHEN and CDR2 SYDVKM. Trimming removed 6 bases from V and 8 bases from J, with 17 bases in between. CDR3 residues: CASSRGGALKQYF. CDR3 nucleotides: TGTGCCAGCAGCAGAGGAGGGGCCCTTAAGCAGTACTTC.

This clonotype was found a few times. The chain is built from TRBV4-1 and TRBJ2-3; no definite D call. V lost 0 bases, J lost 6 bases, and 10 bases lay in between. CDR3 length: 14 residues. Germline CDR1 MGHRA, CDR2 YSYEKL. DNA of the CDR3: TGCGCCAGCAGCCAAGAAGCCCGCCGCGATACGCAGTATTTT. Protein: CASSQEARRDTQYF.

This clonotype was seen a single time. The chain is built from TRBV29-1 and TRBJ1-5; D gene uncertain. V was shortened by 4 bases and J by 3 bases, with 10 bases between the two germline ends. This CDR3 spans 13 amino acids. Germline V gene data show CDR1 as SQVTM and CDR2 as ANQGSEA. The CDR3 reads CSVAQDLNQPQHF. CDR3 DNA: TGCAGCGTTGCTCAGGACCTCAATCAGCCCCAGCATTTT.

This clonotype came up many times. The V gene is TRBV29-1, the J gene TRBJ1-2; 9 bases fit TRBD1. Germline V gene lookup returns CDR1 SQVTM and CDR2 ANQGSEA. The CDR3 covers 13 residues. The ends lost 7 bases at V and 8 bases at J; junction bases unmatched: 11. This CDR3 is CSGQSRDREGYTF. As DNA, the CDR3 is TGCAGCGGCCAGTCCCGGGACAGGGAAGGCTACACCTTC.

This clonotype showed up just a few times. The V and J genes are TRBV27 and TRBJ2-7; 7 bases match TRBD1. The V gene's germline CDR1 is MNHEY and CDR2 SMNVEV (reference sequence). J gave up 6 bases and V 6 bases, and 14 bases lay outside the gene matches. The CDR3 length is 15 residues. CDR3 amino acids: CASSPCPAGGCEQYF. CDR3 nucleotide sequence: TGTGCCAGCAGCCCATGTCCGGCAGGGGGTTGCGAGCAGTACTTC.

This clonotype came up a few times. V gene TRBV7-3 combines with J gene TRBJ2-1; 10 nucleotides match TRBD2. This CDR3 region has 16 residues. V lost 6 bases and J lost 2; bases outside the gene matches: 7. Germline assignment: CDR1 SGHTA and CDR2 FQGTGA. As DNA, the CDR3 is TGTGCCAGCAGTCCCCAGAGCGGGAGGGCCTACAATGAGCAGTTCTTC. Translating gives CASSPQSGRAYNEQFF.

The chain carries TRBV7-2 and TRBJ1-4; the D is unclear. The CDR3 covers 15 residues. V was clipped by 6 bases and J by 8 bases, with 19 bases between them. Germline V CDR1 and CDR2: SGHTA, FQGNSA. The CDR3 loop is CASSESRATLEKLFF. CDR3 bases: TGTGCCAGCAGTGAGTCCCGGGCCACACTGGAAAAACTGTTTTTT.

The chain employs TRBV29-1 and TRBJ2-1; D tentatively reads TRBD1 or TRBD2 (5 bases each). V gave up 1 base and J gave up 0 bases, with 7 bases separating them. This CDR3 has 14 amino acids. The V gene's germline CDR1 is SQVTM and CDR2 ANQGSEA. The CDR3 DNA sequence: TGCAGCGTTGAAGGGGGGAGCTCCTACAATGAGCAGTTCTTC. The encoded protein is CSVEGGSSYNEQFF.

Only a few counts were recorded for this clonotype. The V call is TRBV12-3 or TRBV12-4, the J call TRBJ2-3; D is ambiguous. Trimming took off 6 bases at V and 6 bases at J, with 16 bases between the two ends. CDR3 length: 14 amino acids. Here the CDR3 reads CASSPDRVPDTQYF. The CDR3 region has the DNA TGTGCCAGCAGCCCCGACCGGGTTCCGGATACGCAGTATTTT.

The chain combines TRBV5-1 with TRBJ2-5; unclear D gene. From germline, CDR1 is SGHRS and CDR2 YFSETQ. The V and J ends lost 0 bases and 5 bases respectively, with 8 bases between them. This CDR3 spans 13 amino acids. CDR3 in DNA: TGCGCCAGCAGCTTGGGCAACGGGGAGACCCAGTACTTC. Translated: CASSLGNGETQYF.

About this clonotype itself: Just one base apart from a much larger clone, this may be a read error. J is TRBJ1-5 and V is TRBV28; D is ambiguous. The V gene's germline CDR1 is MDHEN and CDR2 SYDVKM. The length of the CDR3 is 16 residues. CDR3: CASKSHRLLLNQPQNF. For the CDR3, the DNA is TGTGCCAGCAAATCCCATAGACTGCTCCTAAATCAGCCCCAGAATTTT.

The chain links TRBV9 to TRBJ2-3; D perhaps matches TRBD2 (5 bases). The CDR3 has 13 residues. CDR1 and CDR2 (germline): SGDLS, YYNGEE. Trimming removed 5 bases from V and 2 bases from J, with 9 bases in between. Here the CDR3 reads CASSAGPTDTQYF. The CDR3 coding sequence is TGTGCCAGCAGTGCGGGCCCCACAGATACGCAGTATTTT.

This clonotype was detected only a few times. The chain has TRBV3-1 and TRBJ1-1; 7 bases align to TRBD1. V shed 4 bases, J shed 0 bases, and the junction held 2 bases outside the gene matches. Germline V gives CDR1 LGHDT, CDR2 YNNKEL (reference sequence). This CDR3 comprises 14 residues. CDR3 DNA: TGTGCCAGCAGCCGGGGACAGCTGAACACTGAAGCTTTCTTT. Residues: CASSRGQLNTEAFF.

This clonotype was picked up a small number of times. The chain recombines TRBV28 with TRBJ2-4; 7 nucleotides line up with TRBD2. Germline assignment: CDR1 MDHEN and CDR2 SYDVKM. The CDR3 covers 14 residues. V lost 4 bases and J lost 6; bases outside the gene matches: 6. CDR3 residues: CASSSGLFTNIQYF. The CDR3 DNA follows: TGTGCCAGCAGTTCGGGACTATTTACAAACATTCAGTACTTC.

The gene calls are TRBV28 and TRBJ2-1; weak D call: TRBD2 (6 bases). Germline lookup yields CDR1 MDHEN and CDR2 SYDVKM. CDR3 size: 15 residues. V lost 5 bases and J 0 bases, leaving 11 bases between the germline ends. CDR3 DNA: TGTGCCAGCAGTACCACTAGCTTCTCCTACAATGAGCAGTTCTTC. It is translated as CASSTTSFSYNEQFF.

This chain uses TRBV12-3 or TRBV12-4 with TRBJ2-7; D is unresolved. The CDR3 is 13 amino acids. Between the trimmed V and J ends, which lost 3 bases and 7 bases, there was a span of 13 bases. The CDR3 sequence: CASSFWAMGEQYF. The CDR3 DNA reads TGTGCCAGCAGTTTTTGGGCTATGGGGGAGCAGTACTTC.